The subject of this entry is one T cell receptor (beta chain). This CDR3 is 11 amino acids long. Germline CDR1 reads SEHNR; CDR2 reads FQNEAQ (reference sequence). Trimming pared 2 bases from V and 8 bases from J, leaving 6 bases between. Per the authors' pipeline: Quantification of nucleated cells was approximated via reference gene primer amplification. TCRdb's copy holds only in-frame clones and misses some; the assay was immunoSEQ multiplex PCR. That table furnishes V, J and clone size, whereas the DNA furnished D and trimming. The sample lists about 260,000 clones, around 90% occurring once. The data were taken from a study of blood T cell repertoires in COVID-19. Whole-study context: Specimens from acute and convalescent COVID-19 originated in the United States, Italy and Spain. Sample material is recorded as cDNA or gDNA derived from T cells, B-cell-depleted T cells, or PBMCs.

This clonotype originated in a woman aged 45 to 65 who had recovered from COVID-19. Sequencing input: peripheral blood. V gene TRBV7-9 combines with J gene TRBJ1-2; perhaps TRBD1 as D (6 bases). The CDR3 protein is CASSLQGGYTF. The CDR3 coding sequence is TGTGCCAGCAGCTTACAGGGGGGCTACACCTTC.